The 26 T cell receptor beta chains below come from one sample, sequenced in a study of blood T cell repertoires in COVID-19. Sequenced by immunoSEQ multiplex PCR; TCRdb stores in-frame clones only, minus some. The table includes some 240,000 clones, 89% detected once. The source material was peripheral blood. The receptor set was obtained from a man aged 55 to 69 who had recovered from COVID-19.

The chain joins TRBV2 to TRBJ2-7, with D perhaps matching TRBD2 (5 bases). Trimming shortened V by 10 bases and J by 8 bases, and 24 bases separated the two germline ends. Germline lookup yields CDR1 SNHLY and CDR2 FYNNEI. The CDR3 spans 14 residues. CDR3 sequence reads: CATTLQSASGKQYF. CDR3 DNA sequence: TGTGCCACCACCCTCCAGAGCGCCTCGGGGAAGCAGTACTTC.

Only a few counts were recorded for this clone. Other DNA variants within this sample encode the same CDR3. The rearrangement uses TRBV27 and TRBJ1-1; maybe TRBD1 (6 bases). The V gene's germline CDR1 is MNHEY and CDR2 SMNVEV (reference sequence). This CDR3 spans 14 amino acids. Trimming removed 2 bases from V and 1 base from J, with 8 bases in between. DNA of the CDR3: TGTGCCAGCAGTTTACAGGGGAAGAACACTGAAGCTTTCTTT. Translating it yields CASSLQGKNTEAFF.

This chain connects TRBV11-2 to TRBJ2-2, with a tentative D call TRBD1 (5 bases). Per the germline V gene, CDR1 is SGHAT and CDR2 is FQNNGV. The CDR3 extends over 16 amino acids. V was cut by 1 base and J by 4 bases, with 13 bases left in between. The CDR3 DNA follows: TGTGCCAGCAGCTTAGGGTCTCGTGGGGCCACCGGGGAGCTGTTTTTT. Residues: CASSLGSRGATGELFF.

CDR3: CASSIHRARDEQFF. CDR3 DNA sequence: TGTGCCAGCAGCATTCACAGGGCGAGGGATGAGCAGTTCTTC. V usage is TRBV21-1 and J usage is TRBJ2-1; TRBD1, the D gene given by the table, was not confirmed from the DNA. TRBV21-1 is a pseudogene segment. The CDR3 is made up of 14 amino acids.

The chain links TRBV12-2 to TRBJ2-7; TRBD1 is taken as the D call from the table, unchecked against the DNA. TRBV12-2 is labeled a pseudogene. The CDR3 covers 18 residues. CDR3 loop: CASRAYRDRGLHSYEQYF. The CDR3 coding sequence is TGTGCAAGTCGCGCTTACCGGGACAGGGGGCTCCACTCCTACGAGCAGTACTTC.

The chain recombines TRBV25-1 with TRBJ1-6; 7 bases map to TRBD1. The CDR3 consists of 15 residues. V dropped 2 bases and J dropped 7; count of bases not matched to a gene: 5. The V gene's germline CDR1 is MGHDK and CDR2 SYGVNS. The CDR3 region has the DNA TGTGCCAGCAGTGAACCCCGGACAGGCAATTCACCCCTCCACTTT. Its protein product is CASSEPRTGNSPLHF.

This clone showed up just once. This chain joins TRBV24-1 and TRBJ1-1; unclear D gene. The CDR3 length is 15 residues. Trimming shortened V by 8 bases and J by 4 bases, and 19 bases separated the two germline ends. The germline V gene has CDR1 KGHDR and CDR2 SFDVKD. The CDR3 DNA reads as TGTGCCACCATCCAAAGCGGTTCTCGTGGCACTGAAGCTTTCTTT. Protein product: CATIQSGSRGTEAFF.

This clone was observed a single time. This sequence joins TRBV5-1 and TRBJ1-2; weak D call: TRBD1 (6 bases). This CDR3 has 14 residues. Germline V gene sequence: CDR1 SGHRS, CDR2 YFSETQ. Trimming shortened V by 3 bases and J by 2 bases, and 11 bases separated the two germline ends. The CDR3, as DNA: TGCGCCAGCAGCTGGACAGTGGGGAACTATGGCTACACCTTC. The encoded protein is CASSWTVGNYGYTF.

The V call is TRBV24-1, the J call TRBJ2-5, with 10 bases fitting TRBD2. Germline V CDR1 and CDR2: KGHDR, SFDVKD. The J segment lost 5 bases and the V segment lost 6 bases, leaving 8 bases of the junction unmatched. The CDR3 spans 15 residues. The chain's CDR3 is CATSLPSGGGETQYF. For the CDR3, the DNA is TGTGCCACCAGTCTCCCTAGCGGGGGAGGGGAGACCCAGTACTTC.

The chain joins TRBV2 to TRBJ1-2, with TRBD1 as a possible D gene (6 bases). Germline V gives CDR1 SNHLY, CDR2 FYNNEI. V was trimmed by 5 bases and J by 1 base, leaving 14 bases between them. The CDR3 is 15 residues long. CDR3 coding DNA: TGTGCCAGCAGTTCACAGGGCGGTAATAACTATGGCTACACCTTC. Translating it yields CASSSQGGNNYGYTF.

V gene TRBV10-3 combines with J gene TRBJ2-7; possibly TRBD2 for D (6 bases). The V end lost 11 bases, the J end lost 4 bases, and 15 bases lay between the germline ends. The germline V gene encodes CDR1 ENHRY and CDR2 SYGVKD. This CDR3 is built from 12 residues. The CDR3 DNA reads as TGTGCCTCCAGGGTGGGGGGTTACGAGCAGTACTTC. Its translation: CASRVGGYEQYF.

The rearrangement links TRBV9 to TRBJ1-1; tentatively, D is TRBD1 (6 bases). The CDR3 is made up of 14 amino acids. Germline CDR1 and CDR2: SGDLS and YYNGEE. The ends were cut back, 3 bases at V and 1 base at J, with 10 bases in the middle. The CDR3 loop reads CASSATGQNTEAFF. DNA for the CDR3: TGTGCCAGCAGCGCCACAGGGCAGAACACTGAAGCTTTCTTT.

A remark on this clone: Additional DNA sequences in this sample encode the identical CDR3. The V gene is TRBV18, the J gene TRBJ2-7; D is undetermined. This CDR3 is built from 13 residues. Per the germline V gene, CDR1 is KGHSH and CDR2 is LQKENI. Trimming removed 2 bases from V and 4 bases from J, with 9 bases in between. The CDR3 DNA reads as TGTGCCAGCTCACCAGCGAGGAGTTACGAGCAGTACTTC. It encodes CASSPARSYEQYF. Full variable domain (outside the CDR3, taken from reference TRBV18 and TRBJ2-7): NAGVMQNPRHLVRRRGQEARLRCSPMKGHSHVYWYRQLPEEGLKFMVYLQKENIIDESGMPKERFSAEFPKEGPSILRIQQVVRGDSAAYFCASSPARSYEQYFGPGTRLTVT.

J is TRBJ1-2 and V is TRBV19; D is perhaps TRBD1 (6 bases). The CDR3 sequence is 13 residues long. The ends were cut back, 3 bases at V and 4 bases at J, with 9 bases in the middle. The germline V gene has CDR1 LNHDA and CDR2 SQIVND (reference sequence). The CDR3 spells CASSIGQFYGYTF. CDR3 bases: TGTGCCAGTAGTATCGGACAGTTCTATGGCTACACCTTC.

This clone was detected only a few times. The gene calls are TRBV19 and TRBJ1-6; D is ambiguous. This CDR3 region has 14 residues. The V gene's germline CDR1 is LNHDA and CDR2 SQIVND (reference sequence). Trimming removed 2 bases from V and 5 bases from J, with 7 bases in between. CDR3 sequence (DNA): TGTGCCAGTAGTATAACCAGTGATAATTCACCCCTCCACTTT. This codes for CASSITSDNSPLHF.

This sequence joins TRBV6-5 and TRBJ2-1; 7 bases agree with TRBD2. The CDR3 is 15 residues long. CDR1 MNHEY and CDR2 SVGAGI come from the germline V gene. The V segment lost 6 bases and the J segment 2 bases; nucleotides outside the gene matches: 7. The CDR3 coding sequence is TGTGCCAGCAGGGACTCGGGGGGTCCCTACAATGAGCAGTTCTTC. Translating it yields CASRDSGGPYNEQFF.

The rearrangement links TRBV27 to TRBJ1-1; 7 bases align to TRBD1. Per germline, CDR1 MNHEY and CDR2 SMNVEV (reference sequence). There are 15 residues in the CDR3. V was pared by 2 bases and J by 2 bases, with 5 bases of the junction left unmatched. The CDR3 loop reads CASSLAGTVNTEAFF. CDR3 nucleotides: TGTGCCAGCAGTTTAGCCGGGACAGTTAACACTGAAGCTTTCTTT.

The chain uses TRBV5-4 and TRBJ2-5; 9 bases align to TRBD1. The CDR3 has 15 amino acids. The V gene end was trimmed by 0 bases and the J gene end by 5 bases; junction bases not matched to a gene: 5. Germline V CDR1 and CDR2: SGHNT, YYREEE (reference sequence). The CDR3 loop reads CASSLGQGVSETQYF. The CDR3 region has the DNA TGTGCCAGCAGCTTGGGACAGGGGGTTAGTGAGACCCAGTACTTC.

This clone was picked up a small number of times. Other DNA variants within this sample encode the same CDR3. V is TRBV19 and J is TRBJ2-2; D perhaps matches TRBD2 (7 bases). Per germline, CDR1 LNHDA and CDR2 SQIVND (reference sequence). V lost 7 bases and J lost 5, with 14 bases in between. CDR3 length equals 14 residues. The CDR3 region is CASIRGGVTGELFF. CDR3 DNA sequence: TGTGCCAGTATAAGGGGGGGCGTGACCGGGGAGCTGTTTTTT.

The chain combines TRBV7-8 with TRBJ1-1; D call uncertain. The germline V gene has CDR1 SGHVS and CDR2 FQNEAQ. V shed 4 bases and J shed 1 base, with 16 bases lying between them. The length of the CDR3 is 16 residues. For the CDR3, the DNA is TGTGCCAGCAGCTCCCCCCTCTCGCCCAGGAACACTGAAGCTTTCTTT. Its translation: CASSSPLSPRNTEAFF.

As DNA, the CDR3 is TGTGCCAGCAGTTTAGCGGGGAGTGGAACAGATACGCAGTATTTT. The encoded protein is CASSLAGSGTDTQYF. V usage is TRBV28 and J usage is TRBJ2-3, with D tentatively TRBD2 (6 bases). This CDR3 has 15 residues. V was cut by 2 bases and J by 3 bases, with 12 bases left in between. CDR1 MDHEN and CDR2 SYDVKM come from the germline V gene.

This sequence joins TRBV15 and TRBJ2-7, with TRBD2 matching over 7 bases. Germline assignment: CDR1 LNHNV and CDR2 YYDKDF (reference sequence). The CDR3 covers 12 residues. V gave up 5 bases and J gave up 3 bases; unmatched junction bases: 1. For the CDR3, the DNA is TGTGCCACCAGCCGCGGGAGCTACGAGCAGTACTTC. It translates to CATSRGSYEQYF.

V is TRBV5-1 and J is TRBJ1-2; D is unresolved. The ends were cut back, 3 bases at V and 8 bases at J, with 14 bases in the middle. Germline V gene lookup returns CDR1 SGHRS and CDR2 YFSETQ. The length of the CDR3 is 13 residues. CDR3 loop: CASSSVGSGGYTF. CDR3 sequence (DNA): TGCGCCAGCAGCTCGGTCGGCAGCGGAGGCTACACCTTC.

The chain links TRBV5-1 to TRBJ2-1, with 7 nucleotides matching TRBD2. The J segment lost 8 bases and the V segment lost 5 bases, leaving 13 bases of the junction unmatched. The germline gives CDR1 SGHRS, CDR2 YFSETQ. This CDR3 has 15 residues. The CDR3 here is CASRLSGLPLDEQFF. As DNA, the CDR3 is TGCGCCAGCAGACTTAGCGGGCTCCCCCTAGATGAGCAGTTCTTC.

V and J are TRBV27 and TRBJ2-3; TRBD2 aligns across 10 bases. This CDR3 region has 20 residues. V lost 0 bases, J lost 0 bases, and 12 bases stayed unmatched. Germline V gene sequence: CDR1 MNHEY, CDR2 SMNVEV (reference sequence). CDR3 DNA sequence: TGTGCCAGCAGTTTATCAGGACTAGCGGTAAACAGACCTAGCACAGATACGCAGTATTTT. Translation gives CASSLSGLAVNRPSTDTQYF.

This chain uses TRBV6-5 with TRBJ2-2; D unclear. This CDR3 has 14 amino acids. V lost 4 bases to trimming and J lost 1 base, with 7 bases between them. Germline CDR1 and CDR2: MNHEY and SVGAGI. The CDR3 region is CASSFQENTGELFF. CDR3 nucleotides: TGTGCCAGCAGTTTCCAGGAGAACACCGGGGAGCTGTTTTTT.